This is a list of T cell receptor beta chains from one sample in a study of sequential checkpoint blockade in melanoma. Here immunoSEQ multiplex PCR was the method, and the copy in TCRdb shows in-frame clones only, minus some. The sample has about 20,000 clones; around four fifths are singletons. The source material was CD8+ T cells sorted from blood (inferred from file names), sampled from a patient given nivolumab and ipilimumab in sequence. These receptors came from a human donor with melanoma. Both conserved end residues are part of each CDR3. Rows give clone size only sometimes, using once, few, many, or a class for an expanded clone.

TRBJ2-7,TRBV10-3,.,CAISVDLGGGIGEQYF
TRBJ2-4,TRBV7-9,.,CASSPGRVEQYF
TRBJ1-2,TRBV7-2,.,CASSYHDRVNYGYTF
TRBJ2-1,TRBV9,.,CASSVRGGNEQFF
TRBJ2-3,TRBV28,.,CASKGADTQYF
TRBJ2-2,TRBV6-5,.,CACGGLYTGELFF
TRBJ2-7,TRBV4-2,.,CASSQELTRSYEQYF
TRBJ1-5,TRBV28,few,CASSFRGFQPQHF
TRBJ2-1,TRBV28,.,CASSLLAGGLYNEQFF
TRBJ2-2,TRBV29-1,once,CSVVGGNTGELFF
TRBJ1-1,TRBV27,.,CASSSGDTEAFF
TRBJ2-1,TRBV12-5,.,CASGLGGLAYNEQFF
TRBJ1-4,TRBV4-3,.,CASSQDRVSTNEKLFF
TRBJ2-3,TRBV18,few,CASSLSSSTDTQYF